A selection of T cell receptor beta chains follows, all from one sample in a study of T cells in tuberculosis. Repertoires were generated with immunoSEQ multiplex PCR, while TCRdb's copy carries only in-frame clones and drops some. The table records fewer than 35,000 clones, less than 95% of them present only once. Sequencing was performed on PBMCs. These receptors came from a donor aged 5 to 30 with latent tuberculosis or without tuberculosis infection. Each CDR3 is given with its conserved first and last residue.

len: 14
v_gene: TRBV6-1
CDR3aa: CASSFTGVADTQYF

len: 11
v_gene: TRBV20-1
CDR3aa: CSAKTGYEQYF

len: 17
v_gene: TRBV25-1
CDR3aa: CASSGHWGDPGLSKQYF

len: 15
v_gene: TRBV7-3
CDR3aa: CASSSTGGYTGELFF

len: 15
v_gene: TRBV7-6
CDR3aa: CASSPLGRPYNEQFF

len: 14
v_gene: TRBV14
CDR3aa: CASSQPGQLFKQYF

len: 13
v_gene: TRBV11-2
CDR3aa: CASSLIGVYEQYF

len: 12
v_gene: TRBV5-1
CDR3aa: CASSLGVYGYTF

len: 15
v_gene: TRBV18
CDR3aa: CASSPQAQGNEKLFF

len: 15
v_gene: TRBV5-1
CDR3aa: CASSLRLGRDGEQYF

len: 17
v_gene: TRBV27
CDR3aa: CASSPWTGRATNEKLFF

len: 13
v_gene: TRBV5-6
CDR3aa: CASSSFTKNIQYF

len: 14
v_gene: TRBV28
CDR3aa: CASSFHGQGVVYTF

len: 16
v_gene: TRBV4-1
CDR3aa: CASSQDPRGADNEQFF

len: 15
v_gene: TRBV19
CDR3aa: CASSYRDRDGETQYF

len: 14
v_gene: TRBV15
CDR3aa: CATSRGRSGYEQYF

len: 13
v_gene: TRBV30
CDR3aa: CAWIRQGNYGYTF

len: 14
v_gene: TRBV11-3
CDR3aa: CASSSGRGYNEQFF

len: 14
v_gene: TRBV6-1
CDR3aa: CASIRDRYTGELFF

len: 15
v_gene: TRBV28
CDR3aa: CASSFGNGKTDTQYF

len: 14
v_gene: TRBV7-9
CDR3aa: CASSLITATYEQYF

len: 12
v_gene: TRBV2
CDR3aa: CASTPVNEKLFF

len: 15
v_gene: TRBV28
CDR3aa: CASRLLPGSNEKLFF

len: 17
v_gene: TRBV4-2
CDR3aa: CASSQAGLLGTSYEQYF

len: 14
v_gene: TRBV10-3
CDR3aa: CAIGPAAGVEEQYF

len: 15
v_gene: TRBV18
CDR3aa: CASSLERGKQETQYF

len: 14
v_gene: TRBV27
CDR3aa: CASAPGGFNYGYTF

len: 14
v_gene: TRBV5-4
CDR3aa: CASSWGDSSYEQYF

len: 17
v_gene: TRBV25-1
CDR3aa: CASSDPADLLSYNEQFF

len: 13
v_gene: TRBV5-1
CDR3aa: CASSPDRDDEQFF

len: 15
v_gene: TRBV7-8
CDR3aa: CASSPYPQGATEAFF

len: 15
v_gene: TRBV5-1
CDR3aa: CASSLTSGRPYEQYF

len: 13
v_gene: TRBV7-3
CDR3aa: CASSLNRGNEQYF

len: 14
v_gene: TRBV6-1
CDR3aa: CASRDVGGVDEQFF

len: 16
v_gene: TRBV11-2
CDR3aa: CASSFDTRMNTGELFF

len: 14
v_gene: TRBV19
CDR3aa: CASSPREGNQPQHF

len: 14
v_gene: TRBV7-2
CDR3aa: CASSLGLGPETQYF

len: 16
v_gene: TRBV5-6
CDR3aa: CASSYPVAREKETQYF

len: 13
v_gene: TRBV7-9
CDR3aa: CASSTQGGTEAFF

len: 14
v_gene: TRBV28
CDR3aa: CASSFLGGPQPQHF

len: 14
v_gene: TRBV5-1
CDR3aa: CASSLVAGEYEQYF

len: 15
v_gene: TRBV7-2
CDR3aa: CASRSTRGYTGELFF